This TCR beta chain is from a study of cytomegalovirus exposure and HLA in healthy donors. Study-level information: The roughly 120 validation repertoires, a later analysis reported, used the same platform as the 600 to 850 repertoires from the first cohort. Study-level results: For cytomegalovirus status, the classifier reportedly gave diagnoses with high specificity and sensitivity.

With respect to this clone: What it binds is not known.

This CDR3 is built from 15 residues. V gave up 3 bases and J gave up 1 base; unmatched junction bases: 0. CDR1 and CDR2 from the germline V gene are KGHSH and LQKENI. The data were produced by immunoSEQ multiplex PCR, yet TCRdb's version contains in-frame clones alone and is incomplete. Of about 120,000 clones listed, roughly 87% are singletons. Sequencing was done on a sample of PBMCs. The sequence was obtained from a woman between 18 and 30 years old in good health and CMV-seronegative. The J gene is TRBJ2-2, the V gene TRBV18; 9 bases are a match to TRBD1. CDR3 nucleotide sequence: TGTGCCAGCTCACCGGGACAGGGGAACACCGGGGAGCTGTTTTTT. Encoded protein: CASSPGQGNTGELFF.